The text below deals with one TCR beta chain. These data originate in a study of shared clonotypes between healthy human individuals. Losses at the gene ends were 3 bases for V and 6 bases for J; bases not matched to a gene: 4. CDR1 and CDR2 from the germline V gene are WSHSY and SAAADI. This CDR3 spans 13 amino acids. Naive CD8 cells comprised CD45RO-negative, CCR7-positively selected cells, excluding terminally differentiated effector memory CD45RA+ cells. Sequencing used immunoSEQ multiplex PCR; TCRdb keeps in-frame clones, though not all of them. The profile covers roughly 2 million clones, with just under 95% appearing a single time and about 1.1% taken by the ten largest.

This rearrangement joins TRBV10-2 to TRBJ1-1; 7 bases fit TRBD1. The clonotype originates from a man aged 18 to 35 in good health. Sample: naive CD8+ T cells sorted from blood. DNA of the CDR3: TGCGCCAGCAGTGACTCAGGGGGGGCTGAAGCTTTCTTT. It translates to CASSDSGGAEAFF.